Included here is one T cell receptor beta chain sequence, with context. This clonotype came up a few times. The target of this receptor is not known. Per-base quality was not reported, and no clone a single base away is much larger than it. The data derive from a study of identical twins (dated by TCRdb to 2015 to 2016). Background on the whole study: TCR alpha and beta repertoires from monozygotic twins, unrelated adults of various ages and cord blood were deep-sequenced to test whether fetal clonotypes persist. To rule out contamination, the twin experiments were replicated at different times with different library preparation protocols. The research as a whole found: Abundant cord blood beta clonotypes carried fewer insertions; young adult naive repertoires showed a weaker similar trend, while memory repertoires showed none. Because the same donors could not be followed over many years, conclusions were based on cross-sectional statistical analysis. In monozygotic twins, out-of-frame TCR alpha sharing was systematically underestimated by recombination models, although the models agreed with sharing between unrelated individuals. Compared with coincidental sharing between unrelated individuals, out-of-frame TCR alpha sequences shared between twins had an excess of sequences with low generation probability. Excess twin sharing in beta out-of-frame sequences was weaker because fewer shared sequences lowered the signal-to-noise ratio. Invariant T cells such as MAIT and iNKT could partly confound zero-insertion analyses, although diverse VJ usage argued against such confounding for most clonotypes.

All donors were healthy Caucasians. Three pairs of female monozygotic twins, all aged about 18 to 29 years, made up the twin cohort. CD4+ and CD8+ T cell populations were isolated with positive isolation kits from Invitrogen. Deletion took 10 bases off V and 2 bases off J, with a span of 20 bases between the germline ends. According to the germline V gene, CDR1 reads WSHSY and CDR2 reads SAAADI. The CDR3, cysteine through phenylalanine, is 16 amino acids long. The entry retains the CDR3 DNA only, 48 bases that are in frame from base 1. Library prep was done by 5' RACE. Instrument on record: Illumina HiSeq 2000. A universal primer binding site was introduced by template switching, and a unique molecular identifier was present in the final cDNA, enabling accurate counting of TCR cDNA molecules. Specific primers in the conserved constant-segment region were used to synthesize first-strand cDNA for the TCR alpha and beta chains. To control for contamination, each cDNA library was double barcoded with a SMART-Mk sample barcode plus Illumina barcodes. TruSeq adapter sequences, together with Illumina sample barcodes, were added in two successive PCR steps. TCR alpha and beta cDNA libraries were sequenced on the Illumina HiSeq platform with custom primers. On the authors' methods: Unique molecular identifiers were extracted from raw reads with MiGEC, and CDR3 positions were determined with MiXCR. Recombination models were inferred per individual with the repgenHMM and IGoR tools using an EM algorithm. The analysis of shared clonotypes was done with the tcR package in R, with sharing normalized by the product of cloneset sizes. To study raw recombination without the effects of thymic and clonal selection, out-of-frame nonproductive sequences were analyzed. The public reads were reprocessed in TCRdb via fastp at Q25 and MiXCR, keeping in-frame beta chains. Rows with a matching CDR3 protein are joined into one entry that keeps the most common DNA and genes. TCRdb, not the authors, supplied the V and J calls. The sample profile shows some 500,000 distinct CDR3 sequences; 12% to 15% of them were found once. The leading ten clones occupy roughly 0.56% of the sample.

The same sample was also studied in work on yellow fever vaccine responses in identical twins. Per the second study: According to the authors, the vaccine-induced T cell response in identical twins seemed to be partly convergent and partly specific to each individual. The study precisely tracked vaccine-responding T cell clones in identical twins.

This receptor was obtained from a woman aged 18-29 years in good health. This sequence uses TRBV10-2 and TRBJ2-2; the D segment cannot be called with confidence. The sample comprised CD4+ T cells sorted from blood. The DNA reads TGCGCCACCCTCCCCAGAGCCTCCGTAAACACCGGGGAGCTGTTTTTT. Translated, it reads CATLPRASVNTGELFF.